The 27 T cell receptor beta chains reported below all come from one sample, sequenced in a study of PD-L1 blockade in urothelial cancer. Time point defined: peripheral blood 6 weeks after treatment start. Method: immunoSEQ multiplex PCR; TCRdb's copy keeps in-frame clones and lacks some. The sample yields approximately 110,000 clones, 91% seen once. Sequenced material: PBMCs, taken around atezolizumab (anti-PD-L1) treatment. The receptors stem from a man in his sixties with urothelial cancer.

V usage is TRBV9 and J usage is TRBJ2-3, with 13 bases identical to TRBD2. This CDR3 spans 16 amino acids. Germline lookup yields CDR1 SGDLS and CDR2 YYNGEE. V was pared by 0 bases and J by 11 bases, with 9 bases of the junction left unmatched. The CDR3 DNA reads as TGTGCCAGCAGCGTAGCTCGAACTAGCGGGGGGGAGAAGCAGTATTTT. It yields the protein CASSVARTSGGEKQYF. The full variable domain, with the rest looked up from reference TRBV9 and TRBJ2-3, is DSGVTQTPKHLITATGQRVTLRCSPRSGDLSVYWYQQSLDQGLQFLIQYYNGEERAKGNILERFSAQQFPDLHSELNLSSLELGDSALYFCASSVARTSGGEKQYFGPGTRLTVL.

The chain employs TRBV19 and TRBJ1-4; D may be TRBD1 (6 bases). CDR3 length: 18 amino acids. Trimming removed 6 bases from V and 7 bases from J, with 27 bases in between. The germline V gene encodes CDR1 LNHDA and CDR2 SQIVND (reference sequence). CDR3 amino acids: CASSSSGRDVQGTEKLFF. The CDR3 DNA reads as TGTGCCAGTAGCTCCTCGGGCAGGGACGTTCAGGGGACTGAAAAACTGTTTTTT.

The J gene is TRBJ1-4, the V gene TRBV19; 9 bases align to TRBD1. With 0 bases clipped from V and 7 bases from J, the junction kept 9 bases outside the gene matches. CDR3 length: 17 amino acids. CDR1 and CDR2 from the germline V gene are LNHDA and SQIVND (reference sequence). CDR3 DNA sequence: TGTGCCAGTAGTATAGAAATACCGGGACAGGGAAGTGAAAAACTGTTTTTT. It yields the protein CASSIEIPGQGSEKLFF.

This clone was picked up one time. The chain combines TRBV28 with TRBJ2-2; TRBD2 matches 7 bases. The CDR3 runs 14 residues. CDR1 is MDHEN, CDR2 SYDVKM, per germline. Unmatched junction bases numbered 8, after V lost 8 bases and J lost 5 bases. CDR3 amino acids: CASGPAGRTGELFF. For the CDR3, the DNA is TGTGCCAGCGGGCCAGCGGGAAGGACCGGGGAGCTGTTTTTT.

This clone was detected a few times. The CDR3 region is CASSLGTTNYGYTF. CDR3 nucleotides: TGTGCCAGCAGCTTAGGGACAACTAACTATGGCTACACCTTC. The rearrangement joins TRBV7-8 to TRBJ1-2; D may be TRBD1 (5 bases). Germline V CDR1 and CDR2: SGHVS, FQNEAQ. The CDR3 has 14 residues. V dropped 1 base and J dropped 0 bases, with 6 bases sitting between them.

The V and J genes are TRBV6-6 and TRBJ1-2; D gene uncertain. Germline V lookup: CDR1 MNHNY, CDR2 SVGAGI (reference sequence). Trimming left V 4 bases short and J 7 bases short, with 19 bases between. The CDR3 totals 15 residues. The CDR3 spells CASSLGGLGSSGYTF. For the CDR3, the DNA is TGTGCCAGCAGTTTAGGAGGATTGGGTAGCTCTGGCTACACCTTC.

The gene calls are TRBV2 and TRBJ2-1; D is possibly TRBD2 (6 bases). The CDR3 totals 15 residues. Per the germline V gene, CDR1 is SNHLY and CDR2 is FYNNEI. Trimming took off 6 bases at V and 1 base at J, with 13 bases between the two ends. The CDR3: CASREGGASYNEQFF. In DNA, the CDR3 is TGTGCCAGCAGGGAGGGCGGGGCGTCCTACAATGAGCAGTTCTTC.

This sequence joins TRBV7-2 and TRBJ2-5; D is possibly TRBD2 (6 bases). CDR1 is SGHTA and CDR2 is FQGNSA in the germline V gene. This CDR3 is 17 amino acids long. The ends were cut back, 1 base at V and 5 bases at J, with 20 bases in the middle. CDR3 sequence: CASSLGVTGAVPETQYF. The DNA for the CDR3 is TGTGCCAGCAGCTTAGGGGTCACGGGAGCGGTCCCGGAGACCCAGTACTTC.

CDR3 sequence: CASSEGHLYGYTF. As DNA, the CDR3 is TGTGCCAGCAGTGAAGGACACCTCTATGGCTACACCTTC. The gene calls are TRBV6-1 and TRBJ1-2; D remains unclear. CDR3 size: 13 residues. CDR1 and CDR2 (germline): MNHNS, SASEGT. Trimming shortened V by 1 base and J by 4 bases, and 7 bases separated the two germline ends.

The chain employs TRBV7-6 and TRBJ1-1; D unclear. The CDR3 covers 16 residues. V shed 6 bases and J shed 1 base, with 18 bases lying between them. Germline assignment: CDR1 SGHVS and CDR2 FNYEAQ. The CDR3 loop is CASRPHPLDKNTEAFF. For the CDR3, the DNA is TGTGCCAGCAGACCCCATCCACTCGACAAGAACACTGAAGCTTTCTTT. The whole variable domain, filled in from reference TRBV7-6 and TRBJ1-1, reads GAGVSQSPRYKVTKRGQDVALRCDPISGHVSLYWYRQALGQGPEFLTYFNYEAQQDKSGLPNDRFSAERPEGSISTLTIQRTEQRDSAMYRCASRPHPLDKNTEAFFGQGTRLTVV.

The V and J genes are TRBV7-2 and TRBJ2-7, with D perhaps TRBD2 (6 bases). The CDR3 totals 16 residues. The germline V gene has CDR1 SGHTA and CDR2 FQGNSA. V lost 3 bases and J 4 bases, leaving 19 bases between the germline ends. CDR3 nucleotide sequence: TGTGCCAGCAGCTTTGGCAGGGTCGGGGGTTTTTACGAGCAGTACTTC. Its translation: CASSFGRVGGFYEQYF.

V usage is TRBV30 and J usage is TRBJ1-1; tentative D call: TRBD1 (6 bases). V was clipped by 1 base and J by 0 bases, with 6 bases between them. Germline V gene data show CDR1 as GTSNPN and CDR2 as SVGIG (reference sequence). The CDR3 contains 13 residues. CDR3: CAWSEGVNTEAFF. For the CDR3, the DNA is TGTGCCTGGAGTGAGGGGGTGAACACTGAAGCTTTCTTT.

In its sample, this clone was seen once. This chain links TRBV7-8 with TRBJ2-1; possible D gene TRBD1, 7 bases. The CDR3 covers 16 residues. Germline-derived CDR1 and CDR2 are SGHVS and FQNEAQ. Trimming took 0 bases from V and 4 from J, leaving 13 bases between them. DNA of the CDR3: TGTGCCAGCAGCTTAGCGCGGGACAGAAATTACAATGAGCAGTTCTTC. The encoded protein is CASSLARDRNYNEQFF.

This sequence joins TRBV4-3 and TRBJ2-5, with no clear D. CDR1 and CDR2 (germline): LGHNA, YSLEER. The CDR3 totals 13 residues. Trimming cost V 1 base and J 3 bases, with 6 bases left between them. CDR3 sequence reads: CASSQAREETQYF. Here the CDR3 DNA reads TGCGCCAGCAGCCAAGCTCGGGAAGAGACCCAGTACTTC.

The V gene is TRBV30, the J gene TRBJ1-2, with a weak D call TRBD1 (5 bases). Germline V lookup: CDR1 GTSNPN, CDR2 SVGIG (reference sequence). The CDR3 is 13 amino acids. V gave up 0 bases and J gave up 7 bases, with 12 bases separating them. The CDR3 DNA reads as TGTGCCTGGAGTGTACGTCGTAGGGGTGGCTACACCTTC. Its translation: CAWSVRRRGGYTF.

There are a few counts of this clone. The chain carries TRBV2 and TRBJ2-1; tentatively, D is TRBD1 (6 bases). This CDR3 spans 15 amino acids. Germline V gives CDR1 SNHLY, CDR2 FYNNEI. The V and J ends lost 4 bases and 2 bases respectively, with 12 bases between them. The DNA of the CDR3 is TGTGCCAGCAGTGCGTGGGACACAACCTACAATGAGCAGTTCTTC. It encodes CASSAWDTTYNEQFF. Based on the CDR3 plus reference TRBV2 and TRBJ2-1, the full variable domain is EPEVTQTPSHQVTQMGQEVILRCVPISNHLYFYWYRQILGQKVEFLVSFYNNEISEKSEIFDDQFSVERPDGSNFTLKIRSTKLEDSAMYFCASSAWDTTYNEQFFGPGTRLTVL.

The V call is TRBV7-9, the J call TRBJ2-1; 8 bases line up with TRBD2. Germline CDR1 and CDR2: SEHNR and FQNEAQ (reference sequence). This CDR3 is 14 amino acids long. The junction had 8 bases not matched to a gene; V was cut back by 8 bases and J by 5 bases. The CDR3 spells CASAGGPGDNEQFF. The CDR3 bases are TGTGCCAGCGCGGGGGGCCCCGGGGACAATGAGCAGTTCTTC.

V and J are TRBV6-5 and TRBJ2-7; 8 bases are shared with TRBD2. The V segment lost 5 bases and the J segment 4 bases; nucleotides outside the gene matches: 7. The germline V gene has CDR1 MNHEY and CDR2 SVGAGI. The CDR3 covers 14 residues. DNA for the CDR3: TGTGCCAGCAGTACTCGAGCGGGAGTTTACGAGCAGTACTTC. This gives the protein CASSTRAGVYEQYF.

The V gene is TRBV5-4, the J gene TRBJ2-2, with 11 bases lining up with TRBD2. CDR1 and CDR2 from the germline V gene are SGHNT and YYREEE (reference sequence). V lost 5 bases, J lost 1 base, and 4 bases stayed unmatched. The CDR3 consists of 16 residues. CDR3 coding DNA: TGTGCCAGCAGACGGACTAGCGGGCTGAACACCGGGGAGCTGTTTTTT. This translates into CASRRTSGLNTGELFF.

V usage is TRBV29-1 and J usage is TRBJ1-1; 8 bases are a match to TRBD1. V dropped 7 bases and J dropped 8; count of bases not matched to a gene: 9. Germline loops: CDR1 SQVTM, CDR2 ANQGSEA. There are 12 residues in the CDR3. The CDR3 DNA sequence: TGCAGCGGGGGGACAGGAGGCTTAGAAGCTTTCTTT. This translates into CSGGTGGLEAFF. The complete variable domain, with remaining parts taken from reference TRBV29-1 and TRBJ1-1, reads SAVISQKPSRDICQRGTSLTIQCQVDSQVTMMFWYRQQPGQSLTLIATANQGSEATYESGFVIDKFPISRPNLTFSTLTVSNMSPEDSSIYLCSGGTGGLEAFFGQGTRLTVV.

This chain connects TRBV18 to TRBJ2-3, with 13 bases identical to TRBD2. V shed 6 bases, J shed 3 bases, and the junction held 9 bases outside the gene matches. This CDR3 is built from 17 residues. The V gene's germline CDR1 is KGHSH and CDR2 LQKENI. The DNA for the CDR3 is TGTGCCAGCTCGCAGCCGGGACTAGCGGGGACTACAGATACGCAGTATTTT. Amino acid sequence: CASSQPGLAGTTDTQYF.

The chain is built from TRBV9 and TRBJ2-7; 7 bases align to TRBD2. Germline lookup yields CDR1 SGDLS and CDR2 YYNGEE. The CDR3 consists of 15 residues. V lost 0 bases, J lost 6 bases, and 9 bases stayed unmatched. Here the CDR3 DNA reads TGTGCCAGCAGCGTAGGTGGCGGAGGGGAGGGCGAGCAGTACTTC. Residues: CASSVGGGGEGEQYF.

This clone was detected once. CDR3 bases: TGTGCCAGCAGCGCGACAGGGTTCGGTAATTCACCCCTCCACTTT. Residues: CASSATGFGNSPLHF. The chain links TRBV9 to TRBJ1-6; TRBD1 matches 7 bases. The CDR3 extends over 15 amino acids. Germline assignment: CDR1 SGDLS and CDR2 YYNGEE. Germline trimming cut 3 bases from V and 6 bases from J; bases unmatched to any gene: 6.

This chain uses TRBV7-2 with TRBJ2-3; possible D gene TRBD2, 7 bases. The V end was cut by 3 bases, the J end by 7 bases, with 17 bases between. This CDR3 contains 15 residues. CDR1 is SGHTA and CDR2 is FQGNSA in the germline V gene. CDR3 sequence: CASSFWGGGANTQYF. CDR3 bases: TGTGCCAGCAGCTTCTGGGGAGGGGGGGCCAATACGCAGTATTTT.

CDR3 in amino acids: CASSQAGTGNTGELFF. The CDR3 DNA reads TGTGCCAGCAGCCAGGCGGGGACAGGCAACACCGGGGAGCTGTTTTTT. The chain carries TRBV7-2 and TRBJ2-2, with 8 bases that match TRBD1. CDR3 length: 16 residues. Germline-derived CDR1 and CDR2 are SGHTA and FQGNSA. J lost 2 bases, V lost 5 bases, and 7 bases had no gene match. The whole variable domain, filled in from reference TRBV7-2 and TRBJ2-2, reads GAGVSQSPSNKVTEKGKDVELRCDPISGHTALYWYRQSLGQGLEFLIYFQGNSAPDKSGLPSDRFSAERTGGSVSTLTIQRTQQEDSAVYLCASSQAGTGNTGELFFGEGSRLTVL.

The J gene is TRBJ2-5, the V gene TRBV7-2; 11 nucleotides align to TRBD1. This CDR3 spans 17 amino acids. V trimming: 6 bases; J trimming: 3 bases; junction bases outside the gene matches: 12. Germline values: CDR1 SGHTA, CDR2 FQGNSA. Written as DNA, the CDR3 is TGTGCCAGCAGGCGCCGGGACAGGGGGGCGAGTGAAGAGACCCAGTACTTC. This encodes CASRRRDRGASEETQYF.

Only one count was recorded for this clone. V usage is TRBV28 and J usage is TRBJ1-5; TRBD1 matches 8 bases. The germline CDR1 and CDR2 sequences are MDHEN and SYDVKM. The CDR3 length is 14 residues. V lost 7 bases, J lost 6 bases, and 8 bases stayed unmatched. CDR3 amino acids: CASTSTGGGQPQHF. For the CDR3, the DNA is TGTGCCAGCACCAGTACAGGGGGTGGTCAGCCCCAGCATTTT.